These T cell receptor beta chains were read from a single sample in a study of blood T cells in healthy people across ages. TCRdb passed the 5' RACE reads through MiXCR, listing each CDR3 protein once. The sample yields some 1.5 million distinct CDR3 sequences, about 42% seen once. Sequencing input: blood. These receptors originate from a woman aged 18-29 years in good health. CDR3s include the opening cysteine and the closing phenylalanine or tryptophan. Fields, in order: V gene, J gene, clone size, D gene, CDR3 protein, CDR3 DNA. The D gene is left open where the match is weak. Clone size is given for some rows only: seen once, a few or many times, or a class if the clone is expanded.

TRBV20-1,TRBJ1-5,once,NA,CSASGEFGNQPQHF,TGCAGTGCTAGCGGGGAGTTTGGCAATCAGCCCCAGCATTTT
TRBV7-9,TRBJ2-5,NA,NA,CASSPYRGHQETQYF,TGTGCCAGCAGCCCCTACCGAGGACACCAAGAGACCCAGTACTTC
TRBV7-2,TRBJ2-7,few,TRBD2,CASSLKTSGGDEQYF,TGTGCCAGCAGCTTAAAGACTAGCGGGGGGGATGAGCAGTACTTC
TRBV29-1,TRBJ2-1,many,NA,CSVEGAGFYNEQFF,TGCAGCGTTGAAGGGGCGGGGTTCTACAATGAGCAGTTCTTC
TRBV12-3/TRBV12-4,TRBJ2-3,few,NA,CASSLPLGSTDTQYF,TGTGCCAGCAGTTTGCCCTTGGGGAGCACAGATACGCAGTATTTT
TRBV12-3/TRBV12-4,TRBJ2-7,many,TRBD2,CASSRLALNYEQYF,TGTGCCAGCAGCCGACTAGCCCTAAACTACGAGCAGTACTTC
TRBV4-2,TRBJ1-1,NA,TRBD1,CASREGTGAGTEAFF,TGTGCCAGCAGGGAGGGGACAGGGGCTGGGACTGAAGCTTTCTTT
TRBV18,TRBJ2-3,NA,TRBD2,CASSPTSGSTETQYF,TGTGCCAGCTCACCGACTAGCGGGAGCACAGAGACGCAGTATTTT
TRBV4-2,TRBJ2-1,NA,TRBD2,CASSQAVRLAGVGDEQFF,TGTGCCAGCAGCCAAGCGGTAAGACTAGCGGGAGTTGGGGATGAGCAGTTCTTC
TRBV6-5,TRBJ2-7,NA,NA,CASSYGISGEQYF,TGTGCCAGCAGTTACGGGATCTCGGGCGAGCAGTACTTC
TRBV9,TRBJ2-7,NA,TRBD1,CASSVSKTGGYERYF,TGTGCCAGCAGCGTATCGAAGACAGGGGGCTACGAGCGGTACTTC
TRBV6-2/TRBV6-3,TRBJ1-1,NA,NA,CASSYMGPQNTEAFF,TGTGCCAGCAGTTACATGGGGCCCCAGAACACTGAAGCTTTCTTT
TRBV19,TRBJ2-1,NA,TRBD2,CARTSGGLNEQFF,TGTGCCCGGACTAGCGGGGGGCTCAATGAGCAGTTCTTC
TRBV7-8,TRBJ1-1,few,NA,CASSVSHRAGTEAFF,TGTGCCAGCAGCGTTAGTCACAGGGCGGGCACTGAAGCTTTCTTT
TRBV10-3,TRBJ2-7,NA,NA,CAIAQSYEQYF,TGTGCCATCGCACAGTCCTACGAGCAGTACTTC
TRBV4-3,TRBJ1-2,NA,NA,CASSQGQTPGYGYTF,TGCGCCAGCAGCCAAGGACAGACCCCTGGATATGGCTACACCTTC
TRBV20-1,TRBJ2-1,NA,NA,CSARETRLQFF,TGCAGTGCTAGAGAGACTAGGTTGCAGTTCTTC
TRBV20-1,TRBJ2-1,few,TRBD2,CSARPPGLAVYNEQFF,TGCAGTGCTAGACCTCCGGGACTAGCGGTATACAATGAGCAGTTCTTC
TRBV14,TRBJ2-5,NA,NA,CASSHYLLETQYF,TGTGCCAGCAGCCACTACCTTTTGGAGACCCAGTACTTC
TRBV6-6,TRBJ2-5,NA,NA,CASSYYLKEKETQYF,TGTGCCAGCAGTTACTATCTCAAGGAGAAAGAGACCCAGTACTTC
TRBV6-2/TRBV6-3,TRBJ2-7,NA,TRBD1,CASSARDRGERFSYNEQYF,TGTGCCAGCAGTGCCAGGGACAGAGGGGAGAGATTCTCCTACAATGAGCAGTACTTC
TRBV7-2,TRBJ1-2,NA,NA,CASSLGAGTDNYGYTF,TGTGCCAGCAGCTTAGGGGCCGGGACGGACAACTATGGCTACACCTTC
TRBV6-5,TRBJ1-4,NA,NA,CASSYGGNEKLFF,TGTGCCAGCAGTTACGGTGGGAATGAAAAACTGTTTTTT
TRBV6-1,TRBJ1-5,NA,NA,CASRTLTGYQPQHF,TGTGCCAGCAGAACCCTCACGGGTTATCAGCCCCAGCATTTT
TRBV6-5,TRBJ2-6,NA,NA,CASSRSSPLDVLTF,TGTGCCAGCAGTAGGAGTTCCCCTCTGGACGTCCTGACTTTC
TRBV6-2/TRBV6-3,TRBJ1-1,few,NA,CASSYGGQEAFF,TGTGCCAGCAGTTACGGCGGGCAGGAAGCTTTCTTT
TRBV6-5,TRBJ1-5,NA,TRBD1,CASSTQGESVIQPQHF,TGTGCCAGCAGTACTCAGGGGGAGTCGGTCATTCAGCCCCAGCATTTT
TRBV9,TRBJ2-7,few,TRBD2,CASSAKSGKSYEQYF,TGTGCCAGCAGCGCAAAAAGCGGGAAATCTTATGAGCAGTACTTC
TRBV28,TRBJ2-1,NA,NA,CASSHTTDNEQFF,TGTGCCAGCAGTCACACTACCGACAATGAGCAGTTCTTC
TRBV5-5,TRBJ1-1,NA,NA,CASSPGGPRRTEAFF,TGTGCCAGCAGCCCCGGGGGCCCGCGGAGGACTGAAGCTTTCTTT
TRBV27,TRBJ2-1,NA,NA,CASSLSGAHGEQFF,TGTGCCAGCAGTTTATCGGGGGCTCACGGTGAGCAGTTCTTC
TRBV29-1,TRBJ2-1,NA,NA,CSVGTLGGAYNEQFF,TGCAGCGTAGGTACGCTAGGTGGGGCCTACAATGAGCAGTTCTTC
TRBV9,TRBJ1-2,few,NA,CASSVGTQETYGYTF,TGTGCCAGCAGCGTCGGGACCCAGGAGACCTATGGCTACACCTTC
TRBV20-1,TRBJ1-4,many,NA,CSANRNEKLFF,TGCAGTGCGAACAGGAATGAAAAACTGTTTTTT
TRBV28,TRBJ1-3,few,NA,CASSSTRTYLFDTIYF,TGTGCCAGCTCCTCAACGAGGACTTACCTCTTTGACACCATATATTTT
TRBV10-3,TRBJ2-7,few,NA,CAISESTVHYEQYF,TGTGCCATCAGTGAGTCAACAGTTCACTACGAGCAGTACTTC